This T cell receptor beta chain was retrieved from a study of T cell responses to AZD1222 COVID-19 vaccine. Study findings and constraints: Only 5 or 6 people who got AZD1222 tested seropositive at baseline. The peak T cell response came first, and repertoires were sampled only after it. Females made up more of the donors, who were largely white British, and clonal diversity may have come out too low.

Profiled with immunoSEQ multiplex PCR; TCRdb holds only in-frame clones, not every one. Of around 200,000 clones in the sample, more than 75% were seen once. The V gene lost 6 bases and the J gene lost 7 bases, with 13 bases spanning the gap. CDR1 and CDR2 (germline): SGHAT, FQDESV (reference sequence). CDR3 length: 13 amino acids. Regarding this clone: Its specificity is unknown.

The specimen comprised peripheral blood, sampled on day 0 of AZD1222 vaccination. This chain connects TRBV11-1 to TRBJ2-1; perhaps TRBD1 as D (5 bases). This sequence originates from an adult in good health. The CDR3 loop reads CASRKSRVNEQFF. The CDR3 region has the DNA TGTGCCAGCAGGAAATCCAGGGTAAATGAGCAGTTCTTC.